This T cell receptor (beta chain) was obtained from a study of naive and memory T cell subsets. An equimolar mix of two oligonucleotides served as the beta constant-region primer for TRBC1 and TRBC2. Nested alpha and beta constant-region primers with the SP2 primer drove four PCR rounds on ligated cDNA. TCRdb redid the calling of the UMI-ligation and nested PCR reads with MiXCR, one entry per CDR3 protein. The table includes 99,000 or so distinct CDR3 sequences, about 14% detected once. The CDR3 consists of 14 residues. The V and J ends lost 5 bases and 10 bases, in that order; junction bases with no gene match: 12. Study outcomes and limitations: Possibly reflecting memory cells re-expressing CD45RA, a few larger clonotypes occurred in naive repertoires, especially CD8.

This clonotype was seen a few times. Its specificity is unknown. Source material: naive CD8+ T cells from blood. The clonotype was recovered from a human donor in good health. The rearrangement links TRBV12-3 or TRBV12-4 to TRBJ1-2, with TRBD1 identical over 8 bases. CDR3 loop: CASSPYTGQGPYTF. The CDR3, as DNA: TGTGCCAGCAGTCCATACACTGGACAGGGACCCTACACCTTC.